The clone carrying this T cell receptor beta chain was seen many times. Bone marrow was sampled from every patient at the time of active disease. From 300 to 450 ng of RNA, a library with molecular barcoded alpha/delta and beta/gamma adaptors was made. Each CDR3 protein gets one entry after TCRdb re-called the reads with MiXCR. This sample carries 100,000 to 150,000 distinct CDR3 sequences, about an eighth of them seen once, and the ten largest clones take about 10%. The record originates from a study of read filtering for tumor transcriptome and immune sequencing. The overall study: 8 patients were R-ISS I, roughly 17 were R-ISS II, 6 or 7 were R-ISS III. Per sample, TCR-region reads ranged about 3.5 to 11 million by IR-seq, 85 to 1273 by RNA-seq.

Germline V CDR1 and CDR2: MGHRA, YSYEKL. The CDR3 sequence is 15 residues long. Trimming took 2 bases from V and 5 from J; bases not matched to a gene: 5. The receptor comes from a donor at least 40 years old with multiple myeloma. This chain uses TRBV4-1 with TRBJ2-5, with 10 bases identical to TRBD2. The sample consisted of a population of CD138-negative cells sorted from bone marrow. The CDR3 sequence is CASSQSASGSETQYF. CDR3 bases: TGCGCCAGCAGCCAAAGCGCTAGCGGGAGTGAGACCCAGTACTTC.